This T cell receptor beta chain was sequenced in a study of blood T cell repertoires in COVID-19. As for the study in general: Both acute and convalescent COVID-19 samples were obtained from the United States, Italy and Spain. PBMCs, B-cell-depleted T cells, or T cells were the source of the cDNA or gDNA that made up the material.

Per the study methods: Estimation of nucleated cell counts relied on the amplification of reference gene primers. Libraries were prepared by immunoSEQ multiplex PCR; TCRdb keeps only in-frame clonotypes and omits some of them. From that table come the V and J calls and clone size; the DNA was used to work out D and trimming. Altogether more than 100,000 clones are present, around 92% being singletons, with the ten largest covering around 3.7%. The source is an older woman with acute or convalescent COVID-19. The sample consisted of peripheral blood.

The CDR3 region has the DNA TGTGCCAGCAGCTTCGACACAGGGGGCACTGAAGCTTTCTTT. Translation gives CASSFDTGGTEAFF. The V call is TRBV5-4, the J call TRBJ1-1; the match to TRBD1 covers 8 bases. The germline V gene has CDR1 SGHNT and CDR2 YYREEE (reference sequence). This CDR3 region has 14 residues. V lost 2 bases and J lost 4; bases outside the gene matches: 4.